What follows are 24 T cell receptor beta chains derived from one specimen sequenced in a study of human T cells and chemical hapten exposure. The time point was: patch test 1, 2 weeks after DPC sensitization. Regarding treatment: therapeutic diphenylcyclopropenone sensitization with weekly scalp DPC. One entry per CDR3 protein results from TCRdb running MiXCR on the RACE reads. The sample holds just under 350,000 distinct CDR3 sequences, approximately 6.3% seen once. The specimen comprised whole blood, sampled in connection with sensitization to the hapten diphenylcyclopropenone (DPC). These receptor sequences come from a woman under 30 with alopecia areata. Some clones in this sample may be carry-over from other donors' samples.

The gene calls are TRBV6-2 or TRBV6-3 and TRBJ2-7; maybe TRBD2 (5 bases). The CDR3 sequence is 12 residues long. From germline, CDR1 is MNHEY and CDR2 SVGEGT. V was cut by 8 bases and J by 3 bases, with 11 bases left in between. CDR3 sequence: CASGLANYEQYF. The CDR3 nucleotides are TGTGCCAGCGGATTAGCGAACTACGAGCAGTACTTC.

The V call is TRBV4-1, the J call TRBJ2-3; 12 positions match TRBD2. Looked up from germline, CDR1 is MGHRA and CDR2 is YSYEKL. This CDR3 spans 16 amino acids. J lost 3 bases, V lost 7 bases, and 8 bases had no gene match. CDR3 in amino acids: CASTPRLAGVTDTQYF. Here the CDR3 DNA reads TGCGCCAGCACCCCTCGACTAGCGGGGGTGACAGATACGCAGTATTTT.

The V gene is TRBV7-3, the J gene TRBJ1-1; D call uncertain. From germline, CDR1 is SGHTA and CDR2 FQGTGA. This CDR3 contains 13 residues. Deletions cut 5 bases from V and 0 bases from J, with 7 bases between. The CDR3 region has the DNA TGTGCCAGCAGCGCATTGCTGAACACTGAAGCTTTCTTT. This gives the protein CASSALLNTEAFF. The full variable domain, completed using reference TRBV7-3 and TRBJ1-1, is GAGVSQTPSNKVTEKGKYVELRCDPISGHTALYWYRQSLGQGPEFLIYFQGTGAADDSGLPNDRFFAVRPEGSVSTLKIQRTERGDSAVYLCASSALLNTEAFFGQGTRLTVV.

On this clonotype itself: Just one base apart from a much larger clone, this may be a read error. The CDR3 coding sequence is TGTGCCAGCAGTTTATCCGGCAACCGGCTCGTGCAGACCCAGTACTTC. This sequence encodes CASSLSGNRLVQTQYF. This chain joins TRBV28 and TRBJ2-5; D ambiguous. Germline CDR1 is MDHEN and CDR2 is SYDVKM. V was pared by 1 base and J by 6 bases, with 18 bases between. The CDR3 loop spans 16 amino acids. Full variable domain (rest looked up from reference TRBV28 and TRBJ2-5): DVKVTQSSRYLVKRTGEKVFLECVQDMDHENMFWYRQDPGLGLRLIYFSYDVKMKEKGDIPEGYSVSREKKERFSLILESASTNQTSMYLCASSLSGNRLVQTQYFGPGTRLLVL.

The CDR3 nucleotides read TGTGCCACCAGCAGAGACCTGAAGGACTTAGTTTCCTACGAGCAGTACTTC. Its protein product is CATSRDLKDLVSYEQYF. The chain joins TRBV15 to TRBJ2-7; TRBD2 might be the D (5 bases). The CDR3 sequence is 17 residues long. The V end lost 0 bases, the J end lost 1 base, and 16 bases lay between the germline ends. Germline assignment: CDR1 LNHNV and CDR2 YYDKDF (reference sequence).

The chain couples TRBV6-6 to TRBJ1-2; 12 bases agree with TRBD1. CDR3 length equals 15 residues. J was trimmed by 8 bases and V by 6 bases; bases with no gene match: 10. Germline CDR1 MNHNY, CDR2 SVGAGI (reference sequence). The CDR3 nucleotides read TGTGCCAGCAGCACTCCGGGACAGGGGGCGCCCGGCTACACCTTC. The encoded protein is CASSTPGQGAPGYTF.

V gene TRBV3-1 combines with J gene TRBJ2-3; D is possibly TRBD1 (5 bases). Trimming removed 0 bases at V and 5 bases at J, with 15 bases between. The length of the CDR3 is 16 residues. Germline V CDR1 and CDR2: LGHDT, YNNKEL (reference sequence). This chain's CDR3 is CASSQDRVWGGDTQYF. DNA of the CDR3: TGTGCCAGCAGCCAAGATCGAGTATGGGGCGGAGATACGCAGTATTTT.

This chain links TRBV13 with TRBJ2-5; D is tentatively TRBD1 or TRBD2 (5 bases each). The ends were cut back, 5 bases at V and 3 bases at J, with 19 bases in the middle. The CDR3 extends over 16 amino acids. The germline gives CDR1 PRHDT, CDR2 FYEKMQ (reference sequence). The CDR3 is CASSTDGTPREETQYF. CDR3 bases: TGTGCCAGCAGCACGGACGGGACCCCTAGGGAAGAGACCCAGTACTTC.

This clonotype was recorded at least ten times. V and J are TRBV3-1 and TRBJ2-7; D not resolved. CDR3 size: 14 residues. CDR1 LGHDT and CDR2 YNNKEL come from the germline V gene (reference sequence). The germline V and J ends were trimmed by 1 base and 6 bases, with 13 bases remaining between them. For the CDR3, the DNA is TGTGCCAGCAGCCAAGCTGCGGCTCATTCCGAGCAGTACTTC. Protein: CASSQAAAHSEQYF.

The chain links TRBV29-1 to TRBJ1-4, with D perhaps TRBD1 (5 bases). Germline V gene sequence: CDR1 SQVTM, CDR2 ANQGSEA. There are 14 residues in the CDR3. Trimming pared 3 bases from V and 6 bases from J, leaving 14 bases between. CDR3 sequence reads: CSVDKRDAYEKLFF. The DNA of the CDR3 is TGCAGCGTTGACAAAAGGGACGCCTATGAAAAACTGTTTTTT.

The sample holds many counts of this clonotype. The chain couples TRBV6-2 or TRBV6-3 to TRBJ2-7; TRBD1 matches 7 bases. V dropped 6 bases and J dropped 1; count of bases not matched to a gene: 12. The CDR3 is made up of 16 amino acids. Germline V gives CDR1 MNHEY, CDR2 SVGEGT. The CDR3 bases are TGTGCCAGCAGCCCCGCAGGGACAGCATTTTCCTACGAGCAGTACTTC. This gives the protein CASSPAGTAFSYEQYF.

This clonotype was seen at least ten times. The chain is built from TRBV6-5 and TRBJ1-2, with D perhaps matching TRBD1 (5 bases). CDR3 length: 13 residues. The V and J ends lost 8 bases and 0 bases respectively, with 10 bases between them. Germline CDR1 is MNHEY and CDR2 is SVGAGI. The CDR3 loop reads CASVGEANYGYTF. In nucleotides, the CDR3 is TGTGCCAGCGTGGGGGAAGCTAACTATGGCTACACCTTC.

This chain connects TRBV29-1 to TRBJ2-2; the match to TRBD1 covers 7 bases. V gave up 7 bases and J gave up 5 bases; unmatched junction bases: 10. CDR1 is SQVTM and CDR2 is ANQGSEA in the germline V gene. This CDR3 is 14 amino acids long. CDR3 in DNA: TGCAGCGCTGACCGACAGGGTGGGACCGGGGAGCTGTTTTTT. It yields the protein CSADRQGGTGELFF.

This clonotype was recorded many times. J is TRBJ2-6 and V is TRBV6-2 or TRBV6-3; D not resolved. V lost 6 bases, J lost 2 bases, and 5 bases lay in between. Per germline, CDR1 MNHEY and CDR2 SVGEGT. There are 13 residues in the CDR3. CDR3 sequence reads: CASRWAGANVLTF. The CDR3 nucleotides read TGTGCCAGCAGGTGGGCTGGGGCCAACGTCCTGACTTTC.

This clonotype was counted at least ten times. The rearrangement links TRBV5-1 to TRBJ1-1; 7 nucleotides match TRBD1. Germline V gene sequence: CDR1 SGHRS, CDR2 YFSETQ. The CDR3 runs to 16 residues. With 3 bases clipped from V and 6 bases from J, the junction kept 14 bases outside the gene matches. This CDR3 reads CASSSGTEGSGAEAFF. CDR3 DNA sequence: TGCGCCAGCAGCTCAGGGACAGAAGGAAGTGGGGCTGAAGCTTTCTTT.

The sample holds a few counts of this clonotype. This CDR3 is CASSPHLVATGGPTGELFF. CDR3 DNA sequence: TGCGCCAGCAGCCCTCACCTGGTCGCGACGGGGGGGCCCACCGGGGAGCTGTTTTTT. The chain recombines TRBV4-1 with TRBJ2-2; 8 bases map to TRBD2. J lost 4 bases, V lost 4 bases, and 17 bases had no gene match. Germline V lookup: CDR1 MGHRA, CDR2 YSYEKL. The CDR3 runs to 19 residues.

This clonotype was counted ten times or more. The chain joins TRBV10-3 to TRBJ2-6; either TRBD1 or TRBD2 may supply D (5 bases each). Germline V lookup: CDR1 ENHRY, CDR2 SYGVKD. Trimming cost V 8 bases and J 1 base, with 15 bases left between them. This CDR3 has 16 residues. The CDR3 region has the DNA TGTGCCATCGAGGGGCCAGGTTTTTCTGGGGCCAACGTCCTGACTTTC. Its translation: CAIEGPGFSGANVLTF.

This clonotype was recorded a few times. The V and J genes are TRBV4-3 and TRBJ2-4; a possible D gene is TRBD2 (5 bases). Germline V gene sequence: CDR1 LGHNA, CDR2 YSLEER. Trimming removed 0 bases from V and 3 bases from J, with 12 bases in between. The CDR3 runs 16 residues. CDR3 bases: TGCGCCAGCAGCCAAGATACGGGGTTGAGCAAAAACATTCAGTACTTC. Translated, it gives CASSQDTGLSKNIQYF.

This clonotype was counted between two and nine times. The rearrangement uses TRBV6-1 and TRBJ2-4, with D possibly matching TRBD1 (5 bases). V lost 7 bases to trimming and J lost 6 bases, with 16 bases between them. Germline V gives CDR1 MNHNS, CDR2 SASEGT. This CDR3 is built from 14 residues. The CDR3 here is CASMQGIVGNIQYF. For the CDR3, the DNA is TGTGCCAGCATGCAGGGTATTGTGGGAAACATTCAGTACTTC.

This clonotype showed up many times. The chain employs TRBV27 and TRBJ2-7; either TRBD1 or TRBD2 may fit D (6 bases each). This CDR3 contains 16 residues. Germline V lookup: CDR1 MNHEY, CDR2 SMNVEV (reference sequence). Trimming stripped 6 bases from V and 0 bases from J, with 18 bases between. The CDR3, as DNA: TGTGCCAGCAGACCCTTCGGGGGCGGTAGCTCCTACGAGCAGTACTTC. Encoded protein: CASRPFGGGSSYEQYF.

This clonotype showed up many times. The chain uses TRBV28 and TRBJ1-2, with D possibly TRBD1 on 5 matching bases. V gave up 6 bases and J gave up 4 bases, with 6 bases separating them. The germline V gene encodes CDR1 MDHEN and CDR2 SYDVKM. CDR3 length: 11 residues. CDR3 in DNA: TGTGCCAGCAGCCAGGGCTATGGCTACACCTTC. Its protein product is CASSQGYGYTF.

Many counts were recorded for this clonotype. This rearrangement joins TRBV20-1 to TRBJ1-5; weak D call: TRBD1 (5 bases). In germline, CDR1 is DFQATT, CDR2 SNEGSKA (reference sequence). The CDR3 consists of 16 residues. V dropped 2 bases and J dropped 4 bases, with 18 bases sitting between them. The chain's CDR3 is CSARSLGAATNQPQHF. CDR3 nucleotide sequence: TGCAGTGCTAGATCCTTAGGGGCAGCTACTAATCAGCCCCAGCATTTT.

The genes are TRBV5-4 and TRBJ2-1; TRBD1 aligns across 8 bases. This CDR3 has 15 residues. CDR1 SGHNT and CDR2 YYREEE come from the germline V gene (reference sequence). The J segment lost 7 bases and the V segment lost 4 bases, leaving 10 bases of the junction unmatched. The CDR3 DNA is TGTGCCAGCAGCCAGAGGACAGGGAATTTAAATGAGCAGTTCTTC. Translating it yields CASSQRTGNLNEQFF.

In its sample, this clonotype was seen many times. The CDR3 spells CSVQGDSNQPQHF. The CDR3 DNA is TGCAGTGTACAAGGAGATAGCAATCAGCCCCAGCATTTT. The chain carries TRBV20-1 and TRBJ1-5; no reliable D call. V lost 7 bases and J 0 bases, leaving 10 bases between the germline ends. Germline CDR1 and CDR2: DFQATT and SNEGSKA (reference sequence). This CDR3 is built from 13 residues.